This entry lists 31 T cell receptor beta chains sequenced from one sample in a study of vaccination and CD4 T cells after COVID-19. CD4+ T cells that had been cultured provided DNA sequenced with the Oncomine TCR Beta short-read assay. MiXCR was run by TCRdb on the PCR reads, yielding one entry per CDR3 protein. The sample holds roughly 14,000 distinct CDR3 sequences, 63% seen once. The antigens these receptors bind are not known. The treatment here: roughly 10-day PBMC culture with coronavirus spike peptide pools or control peptides (ViraFEST assay). The sequencing sample was made of CD4+ T cells from blood, cultured in vitro. These receptors were collected from a human donor who had recovered from COVID-19.

The chain couples TRBV28 to TRBJ2-2; 8 bases align to TRBD2. The V gene's germline CDR1 is MDHEN and CDR2 SYDVKM. Trimming at V came to 6 bases and at J to 0 bases, leaving 3 bases not matched to a gene. CDR3 length: 15 residues. This CDR3 is CASSISGANTGELFF. CDR3 DNA sequence: TGTGCCAGCAGCATTAGCGGGGCGAACACCGGGGAGCTGTTTTTT.

J is TRBJ1-1 and V is TRBV6-5, with unresolved D. Germline V lookup: CDR1 MNHEY, CDR2 SVGAGI. V dropped 2 bases and J dropped 3 bases, with 7 bases sitting between them. The CDR3 loop spans 13 amino acids. The CDR3 loop reads CASSYNSYTEAFF. CDR3 DNA sequence: TGTGCCAGCAGTTACAACAGTTACACTGAAGCTTTCTTT.

V usage is TRBV27 and J usage is TRBJ2-2, with D unresolved. The CDR3 length is 13 residues. Germline V CDR1 and CDR2: MNHEY, SMNVEV (reference sequence). V was shortened by 7 bases and J by 1 base, with 7 bases between the two germline ends. The CDR3 nucleotides are TGTGCCAGCACCCCAGGGAACACCGGGGAGCTGTTTTTT. Translation: CASTPGNTGELFF.

This chain links TRBV6-1 with TRBJ1-5; TRBD1 might be the D (5 bases). The V end lost 6 bases, the J end lost 5 bases, and 14 bases lay between the germline ends. Germline values: CDR1 MNHNS, CDR2 SASEGT. This CDR3 has 14 residues. CDR3 nucleotide sequence: TGTGCCAGCAGAGATCAGGGCGAGTATCAGCCCCAGCATTTT. Translated, it gives CASRDQGEYQPQHF.

This clonotype is termed large. The genes are TRBV6-1 and TRBJ1-4; D gene uncertain. V lost 2 bases, J lost 4 bases, and 5 bases lay in between. The CDR3 extends over 13 amino acids. CDR1 MNHNS and CDR2 SASEGT come from the germline V gene. CDR3 protein: CASSEQINEKLFF. In DNA form, the CDR3 reads TGTGCCAGCAGTGAACAGATTAATGAAAAACTGTTTTTT.

The chain couples TRBV20-1 to TRBJ2-7; D might be TRBD2 (5 bases). The CDR3 spans 11 residues. V lost 5 bases, J lost 3 bases, and 8 bases lay in between. CDR1 and CDR2 (germline): DFQATT, SNEGSKA (reference sequence). This CDR3 is CSAGLDYEQYF. The CDR3 coding sequence is TGCAGTGCTGGACTGGACTACGAGCAGTACTTC.

The rearrangement joins TRBV5-5 to TRBJ2-3; D ambiguous. Germline CDR1 is SGHKS and CDR2 is YYEKEE (reference sequence). The CDR3 sequence is 16 residues long. Trimming took off 2 bases at V and 0 bases at J, with 13 bases between the two ends. The CDR3 DNA follows: TGTGCCAGCAGCTTCCGAGCAACCACTAGCACAGATACGCAGTATTTT. Amino acids: CASSFRATTSTDTQYF.

The DNA of the CDR3 is TGCAGTGCTAGGGGACGGAACAACTATGGCTACACCTTC. Protein: CSARGRNNYGYTF. The chain recombines TRBV20-1 with TRBJ1-2, with D tentatively TRBD1 (5 bases). V was clipped by 3 bases and J by 2 bases, with 10 bases between them. Germline assignment: CDR1 DFQATT and CDR2 SNEGSKA (reference sequence). The CDR3 covers 13 residues.

The chain has TRBV25-1 and TRBJ2-2; D could derive from TRBD1 or TRBD2 (5 bases each). Germline V gene data show CDR1 as MGHDK and CDR2 as SYGVNS. V lost 2 bases, J lost 1 base, and 11 bases lay in between. The CDR3 length is 16 residues. This chain's CDR3 is CASSEPGTMNTGELFF. The CDR3 nucleotides are TGTGCCAGCAGTGAACCCGGGACGATGAACACCGGGGAGCTGTTTTTT.

This chain uses TRBV11-3 with TRBJ1-1, with D perhaps matching TRBD1 (5 bases). This CDR3 spans 16 amino acids. The V end was cut by 7 bases, the J end by 1 base, with 19 bases between. Germline V lookup: CDR1 SGHNT, CDR2 YENEEA. The DNA for the CDR3 is TGTGCCAGCACCCCTACGGCAGGGACCGGGAACACTGAAGCTTTCTTT. Amino acids: CASTPTAGTGNTEAFF.

This clonotype was seen a handful of times. J is TRBJ1-2 and V is TRBV28, with TRBD1 matching 9 bases. The CDR3 runs 14 residues. Trimming cost V 2 bases and J 6 bases; bases outside gene matches: 4. The V gene's germline CDR1 is MDHEN and CDR2 SYDVKM. The CDR3 region is CASSLPGQGNGYTF. The CDR3 DNA reads TGTGCCAGCAGTTTACCGGGACAGGGCAATGGCTACACCTTC.

The V call is TRBV5-4, the J call TRBJ1-4, with D unresolved. Germline V gives CDR1 SGHNT, CDR2 YYREEE (reference sequence). This CDR3 contains 15 residues. The V end was cut by 0 bases, the J end by 8 bases, with 14 bases between. The CDR3 region is CASSLGTAPSEKLFF. The CDR3 bases are TGTGCCAGCAGCTTGGGGACCGCGCCCTCCGAAAAACTGTTTTTT.

V and J are TRBV5-1 and TRBJ1-1; D gene ambiguous. In germline, CDR1 is SGHRS, CDR2 YFSETQ. V shed 0 bases and J shed 6 bases, with 9 bases lying between them. The CDR3 consists of 13 residues. CDR3 in amino acids: CASSLVRVSEAFF. CDR3 nucleotide sequence: TGCGCCAGCAGCTTGGTAAGGGTTTCTGAAGCTTTCTTT.

DNA for the CDR3: TGTGCCAGCAGCCGAGGGGGGGAACCCCTAAGGGAGACCCAGTACTTC. It is translated as CASSRGGEPLRETQYF. The chain joins TRBV27 to TRBJ2-5; tentative D call: TRBD2 (7 bases). The length of the CDR3 is 16 residues. Germline values: CDR1 MNHEY, CDR2 SMNVEV (reference sequence). The V end was cut by 6 bases, the J end by 5 bases, with 22 bases between.

The CDR3 loop reads CASSSPFLNTEAFF. The CDR3 DNA reads TGTGCCAGCAGTTCCCCCTTTCTGAACACTGAAGCTTTCTTT. This chain joins TRBV27 and TRBJ1-1, with D uncertain. The CDR3 runs to 14 residues. CDR1 MNHEY and CDR2 SMNVEV come from the germline V gene (reference sequence). Deletions cut 4 bases from V and 0 bases from J, with 9 bases between.

V gene TRBV24-1 combines with J gene TRBJ2-7; D is unclear. Germline V CDR1 and CDR2: KGHDR, SFDVKD. V was clipped by 0 bases and J by 3 bases, with 5 bases between them. The CDR3 is 13 residues long. The CDR3 coding sequence is TGTGCCACCAGTGATTTGTATGGCTACGAGCAGTACTTC. Translating it yields CATSDLYGYEQYF.

The V gene is TRBV20-1, the J gene TRBJ2-7; maybe TRBD2 (6 bases). Between the trimmed V and J ends, which lost 1 base and 6 bases, there was a span of 19 bases. The CDR3 runs 15 residues. CDR1 is DFQATT, CDR2 SNEGSKA, per germline (reference sequence). CDR3 sequence (DNA): TGCAGTGCTAGAGGGGGCCCAGGGTTTAGCGGCGAGCAGTACTTC. Residues: CSARGGPGFSGEQYF.

V usage is TRBV20-1 and J usage is TRBJ1-2; D perhaps matches TRBD1 (6 bases). CDR1 and CDR2 from the germline V gene are DFQATT and SNEGSKA (reference sequence). The CDR3 is 12 amino acids. V dropped 6 bases and J dropped 5 bases, with 13 bases sitting between them. The CDR3 here is CSARGAWYGYTF. The DNA for the CDR3 is TGCAGTGCCAGGGGCGCCTGGTATGGCTACACCTTC.

The rearrangement joins TRBV20-1 to TRBJ1-1; possibly TRBD1 for D (6 bases). Trimming took off 3 bases at V and 2 bases at J, with 13 bases between the two ends. This CDR3 comprises 14 residues. CDR1 is DFQATT, CDR2 SNEGSKA, per germline (reference sequence). Written as DNA, the CDR3 is TGCAGTGCTAGGTTTGGACAGTACAACACTGAAGCTTTCTTT. Residues: CSARFGQYNTEAFF.

The chain has TRBV6-1 and TRBJ2-5; D is perhaps TRBD1 (5 bases). The CDR3 sequence is 13 residues long. Germline loops: CDR1 MNHNS, CDR2 SASEGT. Trimming removed 5 bases at V and 3 bases at J, with 10 bases between. CDR3 bases: TGTGCCAGCAGTCCAGGGCGGAAAGAGACCCAGTACTTC. The encoded protein is CASSPGRKETQYF.

This clonotype turned up a few times. CDR3 amino acids: CSAKGGGTEAFF. For the CDR3, the DNA is TGCAGTGCCAAGGGGGGCGGGACTGAAGCTTTCTTT. This rearrangement joins TRBV20-1 to TRBJ1-1, with D possibly TRBD1 on 6 matching bases. V lost 6 bases to trimming and J lost 5 bases, with 13 bases between them. This CDR3 has 12 residues. Germline values: CDR1 DFQATT, CDR2 SNEGSKA (reference sequence).

This sequence joins TRBV20-1 and TRBJ2-2; TRBD2 is a possible D gene (6 bases). Germline V CDR1 and CDR2: DFQATT, SNEGSKA (reference sequence). The length of the CDR3 is 16 residues. V lost 0 bases, J lost 6 bases, and 17 bases lay in between. CDR3 region: CSARDRKLALAGELFF. The CDR3 bases are TGCAGTGCTAGAGACCGAAAACTAGCATTGGCCGGGGAGCTGTTTTTT.

This chain links TRBV6-2 or TRBV6-3 with TRBJ1-2, with 7 bases aligning to TRBD1. V was clipped by 5 bases and J by 4 bases; unmatched bases: 4. This CDR3 contains 13 residues. Germline CDR1 reads MNHEY; CDR2 reads SVGEGT. The CDR3 loop reads CASSQGQTYGYTF. In DNA form, the CDR3 reads TGTGCCAGCAGTCAGGGACAGACCTATGGCTACACCTTC.

This sequence joins TRBV6-2 or TRBV6-3 and TRBJ2-5; no clear D. Germline loops: CDR1 MNHEY, CDR2 SVGEGT. This CDR3 spans 15 amino acids. Trimming took 2 bases from V and 2 from J, leaving 12 bases between them. In nucleotides, the CDR3 is TGTGCCAGCAGTTACCAGGCCTCGAATCAAGAGACCCAGTACTTC. Amino acid sequence: CASSYQASNQETQYF.

V and J are TRBV19 and TRBJ2-4; D possibly uses TRBD1 or TRBD2 (5 bases each). The CDR3 length is 16 residues. V lost 8 bases, J lost 4 bases, and 21 bases lay in between. CDR1 is LNHDA and CDR2 is SQIVND in the germline V gene (reference sequence). The chain's CDR3 is CASGKLPGEGKNIQYF. DNA for the CDR3: TGTGCCAGTGGGAAGCTCCCTGGAGAGGGGAAAAACATTCAGTACTTC.

This clonotype was detected only once. The chain employs TRBV14 and TRBJ1-2; TRBD1 is a possible D gene (5 bases). V gave up 2 bases and J gave up 4 bases, with 14 bases separating them. CDR3 length: 15 residues. Germline lookup yields CDR1 SGHDN and CDR2 FVKESK. CDR3 sequence: CASSQLTVLFYGYTF. CDR3 in DNA: TGTGCCAGCAGCCAATTGACAGTCCTATTCTATGGCTACACCTTC.

CDR3 nucleotides: TGTGCCAGCAGTGACGTGGCGCAGTTCTTC. It encodes CASSDVAQFF. The chain is built from TRBV2 and TRBJ2-1; unclear D gene. This CDR3 spans 10 amino acids. The V end lost 3 bases, the J end lost 12 bases, and 6 bases lay between the germline ends. CDR1 SNHLY and CDR2 FYNNEI come from the germline V gene.

The rearrangement links TRBV6-5 to TRBJ1-2; D gene uncertain. Trimming took 7 bases from V and 2 from J, leaving 11 bases between them. From germline, CDR1 is MNHEY and CDR2 SVGAGI. The CDR3 length is 13 residues. The chain's CDR3 is CASTYGLNYGYTF. The CDR3 DNA follows: TGTGCCAGCACTTATGGCCTCAACTATGGCTACACCTTC.

This clonotype appeared a single time. The chain combines TRBV28 with TRBJ2-5; the match to TRBD2 covers 7 bases. CDR1 is MDHEN, CDR2 SYDVKM, per germline. With V trimmed by 7 bases and J by 4 bases, 18 bases remained unmatched. The CDR3 contains 17 residues. CDR3 in DNA: TGTGCCAGCATAGGGGTAGGTCGGGGGGTTAAGGGAGAGACCCAGTACTTC. The encoded protein is CASIGVGRGVKGETQYF.

J is TRBJ2-1 and V is TRBV27; 7 bases match TRBD2. Germline CDR1 reads MNHEY; CDR2 reads SMNVEV (reference sequence). Trimming cost V 5 bases and J 2 bases; bases outside gene matches: 3. CDR3 length: 14 residues. In DNA form, the CDR3 reads TGTGCCAGCAGTGCTAGCGGTCCCTACAATGAGCAGTTCTTC. It codes for CASSASGPYNEQFF.

This clonotype appeared a few times. This chain joins TRBV5-1 and TRBJ1-1, with unresolved D. Trimming pared 5 bases from V and 1 base from J, leaving 9 bases between. This CDR3 is 13 amino acids long. Germline-derived CDR1 and CDR2 are SGHRS and YFSETQ. The CDR3 nucleotides read TGCGCCAGCAGAACCCCTACGAACACTGAAGCTTTCTTT. This encodes CASRTPTNTEAFF.